The 6 T cell receptor beta chains below come from one sample, sequenced in a study of CD8 T cells in ankylosing spondylitis. MiXCR, run by TCRdb on the 5' RACE reads, gives a single entry per CDR3 protein. The sample lists about 220,000 distinct CDR3 sequences; around 24% were seen once. Sequencing was done on a sample of blood, either unsorted or a sorted T cell fraction (not recorded which). These receptors all come from a male donor with ankylosing spondylitis or in good health (not recorded which).

In its sample, this clonotype was seen many times. This chain connects TRBV3-1 to TRBJ2-3; D may be TRBD1 (5 bases). Germline loops: CDR1 LGHDT, CDR2 YNNKEL (reference sequence). The V end lost 1 base, the J end lost 2 bases, and 10 bases lay between the germline ends. CDR3 length: 15 amino acids. The CDR3 reads CASSQGEQVTDTQYF. For the CDR3, the DNA is TGTGCCAGCAGCCAAGGGGAACAGGTCACAGATACGCAGTATTTT.

Only a few counts were recorded for this clonotype. The V and J genes are TRBV11-2 and TRBJ2-7; TRBD2 matches 12 bases. Trimming at V came to 3 bases and at J to 4 bases, leaving 4 bases not matched to a gene. CDR1 SGHAT and CDR2 FQNNGV come from the germline V gene. CDR3 length: 15 amino acids. In DNA form, the CDR3 reads TGTGCCAGCAGCTTCAGACTAGCGGGAGCTTACGAGCAGTACTTC. The encoded protein is CASSFRLAGAYEQYF. Combining the CDR3 with reference TRBV11-2 and TRBJ2-7 gives the whole variable domain EAGVAQSPRYKIIEKRQSVAFWCNPISGHATLYWYQQILGQGPKLLIQFQNNGVVDDSQLPKDRFSAERLKGVDSTLKIQPAKLEDSAVYLCASSFRLAGAYEQYFGPGTRLTVT.

This clonotype was seen many times. The chain joins TRBV28 to TRBJ2-2, with D maybe TRBD2 (6 bases). The CDR3 covers 16 residues. Germline V lookup: CDR1 MDHEN, CDR2 SYDVKM. Trimming took off 6 bases at V and 1 base at J, with 15 bases between the two ends. CDR3 in amino acids: CASRTVSGLNTGELFF. The CDR3 nucleotides are TGTGCCAGCAGGACCGTTAGCGGACTGAACACCGGGGAGCTGTTTTTT.

This clonotype has only one observation. The chain carries TRBV19 and TRBJ2-3; 8 nucleotides line up with TRBD2. Trimming removed 3 bases from V and 3 bases from J; junction bases left unmatched: 8. CDR1 and CDR2 (germline): LNHDA, SQIVND (reference sequence). This CDR3 is 16 amino acids long. CDR3 sequence reads: CASSMGETSVTDTQYF. In DNA form, the CDR3 reads TGTGCCAGTAGTATGGGCGAGACTAGCGTTACAGATACGCAGTATTTT.

Comments on this clonotype: A read error may be the cause here, since a much bigger clone is one base away. The V gene is TRBV28, the J gene TRBJ2-5; TRBD2 is a possible D gene (6 bases). Germline V lookup: CDR1 MDHEN, CDR2 SYDVKM. CDR3 length: 14 amino acids. The CDR3 spells CASSPGGITETRYF. The CDR3 DNA sequence: TGTGCCAGCAGCCCCGGCGGGATTACGGAGACCCGGTACTTC.

The V call is TRBV5-1, the J call TRBJ1-2, with D maybe TRBD1 (6 bases). Germline-derived CDR1 and CDR2 are SGHRS and YFSETQ. CDR3 length: 15 residues. V shed 0 bases and J shed 4 bases, with 13 bases lying between them. Written as DNA, the CDR3 is TGCGCCAGCAGCTTGGCAGGGGACGTGACCTATGGCTACACCTTC. Protein sequence: CASSLAGDVTYGYTF. Full variable domain (outside the CDR3, taken from reference TRBV5-1 and TRBJ1-2): KAGVTQTPRYLIKTRGQQVTLSCSPISGHRSVSWYQQTPGQGLQFLFEYFSETQRNKGNFPGRFSGRQFSNSRSEMNVSTLELGDSALYLCASSLAGDVTYGYTFGSGTRLTVV.